Each of the 20 T cell receptor beta chains below was sequenced from the same sample in a study of blood T cell repertoires in COVID-19. Profiled with immunoSEQ multiplex PCR; TCRdb holds only in-frame clones, not every one. The data hold 130,000 to 150,000 clones, with approximately 83% observed a single time. Sequencing input: PBMCs or T cells enriched from blood (not recorded which). The receptor source for this set is a man aged 45 to 65 who had recovered from COVID-19.

The sample holds a few counts of this clone. The gene calls are TRBV10-3 and TRBJ2-5, with 9 bases lining up with TRBD2. The length of the CDR3 is 15 residues. V lost 2 bases and J lost 0; bases outside the gene matches: 1. Germline CDR1 ENHRY, CDR2 SYGVKD. CDR3 protein: CAISEGLAHQETQYF. CDR3 DNA sequence: TGTGCCATCAGTGAGGGACTAGCGCACCAAGAGACCCAGTACTTC.

The chain employs TRBV6-5 and TRBJ1-5; D gene uncertain. V lost 0 bases, J lost 4 bases, and 10 bases lay in between. This CDR3 is 15 amino acids long. The germline V gene encodes CDR1 MNHEY and CDR2 SVGAGI. The CDR3 region is CASSYSYPPNQPQHF. The CDR3 nucleotides are TGTGCCAGCAGTTACTCCTACCCTCCTAATCAGCCCCAGCATTTT.

The V call is TRBV5-4, the J call TRBJ1-1; D is undetermined. Deletions cut 0 bases from V and 7 bases from J, with 7 bases between. The germline V gene encodes CDR1 SGHNT and CDR2 YYREEE (reference sequence). CDR3 size: 12 residues. The CDR3 region is CASSLDRLEAFF. CDR3 DNA sequence: TGTGCCAGCAGCTTGGACCGACTTGAAGCTTTCTTT. Together with reference TRBV5-4 and TRBJ1-1, the CDR3 gives the full variable domain: ETGVTQSPTHLIKTRGQQVTLRCSSQSGHNTVSWYQQALGQGPQFIFQYYREEENGRGNFPPRFSGLQFPNYSSELNVNALELDDSALYLCASSLDRLEAFFGQGTRLTVV.

This CDR3 is CASSPPLPGIAKNIQYF. The CDR3 coding sequence is TGTGCCAGCTCACCACCGCTGCCGGGGATAGCCAAAAACATTCAGTACTTC. The genes are TRBV18 and TRBJ2-4; D is perhaps TRBD2 (5 bases). Germline V gene sequence: CDR1 KGHSH, CDR2 LQKENI. This CDR3 is built from 17 residues. Trimming took 0 bases from V and 0 from J, leaving 12 bases between them.

The chain has TRBV7-9 and TRBJ1-1, with unresolved D. Germline V lookup: CDR1 SEHNR, CDR2 FQNEAQ (reference sequence). This CDR3 is built from 14 residues. The V gene lost 3 bases and the J gene lost 1 base, with 9 bases spanning the gap. The CDR3 coding sequence is TGTGCCAGCAGCTTCTTCACCGGGAACACTGAAGCTTTCTTT. Translation gives CASSFFTGNTEAFF.

This chain uses TRBV14 with TRBJ2-7; the D is unclear. CDR3 length: 14 amino acids. Per the germline V gene, CDR1 is SGHDN and CDR2 is FVKESK. Deletions cut 0 bases from V and 6 bases from J, with 12 bases between. CDR3 loop: CASSQDVAVAEQYF. The CDR3 DNA is TGTGCCAGCAGCCAAGATGTAGCAGTGGCCGAGCAGTACTTC.

The rearrangement joins TRBV28 to TRBJ2-7; TRBD2 aligns across 11 bases. There are 14 residues in the CDR3. Germline lookup yields CDR1 MDHEN and CDR2 SYDVKM. Germline trimming cut 6 bases from V and 3 bases from J; bases unmatched to any gene: 4. CDR3 amino acids: CASSLAGGVYEQYF. CDR3 DNA sequence: TGTGCCAGCAGCTTAGCGGGGGGGGTCTACGAGCAGTACTTC.

This sequence joins TRBV28 and TRBJ1-6, with a tentative D call TRBD1 (6 bases). Between the trimmed V and J ends, which lost 6 bases and 7 bases, there was a span of 22 bases. In germline, CDR1 is MDHEN, CDR2 SYDVKM. This CDR3 region has 17 residues. The DNA for the CDR3 is TGTGCCAGCAGCACGATACAGGGCCCTATAACGAATTCACCCCTCCACTTT. Its protein is CASSTIQGPITNSPLHF.

This clone has only a few counts. The rearrangement joins TRBV28 to TRBJ1-5; D is possibly TRBD1 (6 bases). The germline CDR1 and CDR2 sequences are MDHEN and SYDVKM. Trimming shortened V by 6 bases and J by 10 bases, and 16 bases separated the two germline ends. The CDR3 loop spans 13 amino acids. CDR3 residues: CASRPSQGGPQHF. Written as DNA, the CDR3 is TGTGCCAGCAGGCCATCACAGGGTGGCCCCCAGCATTTT.

The chain carries TRBV21-1 and TRBJ2-6; no DNA check was done on the table's D call, TRBD1. TRBV21-1 is termed a pseudogene. The CDR3 covers 21 residues. CDR3 nucleotide sequence: TGTGCCAGCACCCTACAAAACCCCGGGACAGGGTCCCTCTCTGGGGCCAACGTCCTGACTTTC. Residues: CASTLQNPGTGSLSGANVLTF.

Worth noting for this clone: This sample also contains other DNA sequences that code for the same CDR3. The rearrangement uses TRBV12-3 or TRBV12-4 and TRBJ2-5; tentative D call: TRBD1 (6 bases). The CDR3 runs 13 residues. With 2 bases removed from V and 5 bases from J, the gap between germline ends came to 9 bases. This CDR3 is CASSLRGSETQYF. The CDR3 bases are TGTGCCAGCAGTTTAAGGGGGAGCGAGACCCAGTACTTC.

CDR3 DNA: TGTGCCAGCAGCCAGGTACAGGGAAATGAGCAGTTCTTC. This gives the protein CASSQVQGNEQFF. V is TRBV14 and J is TRBJ2-1, with D tentatively TRBD1 (6 bases). The CDR3 loop spans 13 amino acids. Germline V gives CDR1 SGHDN, CDR2 FVKESK. Trimming stripped 3 bases from V and 7 bases from J, with 10 bases between.

The rearrangement joins TRBV5-1 to TRBJ2-7, with a possible D match to TRBD1 (5 bases). The V end was cut by 1 base, the J end by 5 bases, with 16 bases between. CDR3 length: 15 amino acids. In germline, CDR1 is SGHRS, CDR2 YFSETQ. CDR3 DNA: TGCGCCAGCAGCTTGTCGGCAGGGTCATATAACGAGCAGTACTTC. As protein: CASSLSAGSYNEQYF. Full variable domain (missing parts from reference TRBV5-1 and TRBJ2-7): KAGVTQTPRYLIKTRGQQVTLSCSPISGHRSVSWYQQTPGQGLQFLFEYFSETQRNKGNFPGRFSGRQFSNSRSEMNVSTLELGDSALYLCASSLSAGSYNEQYFGPGTRLTVT.

The chain joins TRBV7-2 to TRBJ2-2; D is unresolved. CDR3 length equals 12 residues. V gave up 1 base and J gave up 9 bases, with 6 bases separating them. In germline, CDR1 is SGHTA, CDR2 FQGNSA. CDR3 amino acids: CASSLVGRELFF. The DNA of the CDR3 is TGTGCCAGCAGCTTAGTTGGCCGGGAGCTGTTTTTT.

The chain recombines TRBV11-2 with TRBJ2-1, with 11 nucleotides matching TRBD2. The CDR3 sequence is 16 residues long. Germline V gives CDR1 SGHAT, CDR2 FQNNGV. V dropped 5 bases and J dropped 2; count of bases not matched to a gene: 5. CDR3 coding DNA: TGTGCCAGCAGCAATAGCGGGGGGGCACCCTACAATGAGCAGTTCTTC. This gives the protein CASSNSGGAPYNEQFF.

The rearrangement joins TRBV28 to TRBJ1-5; D not certain. Between the trimmed V and J ends, which lost 6 bases and 4 bases, there was a span of 16 bases. CDR1 and CDR2 from the germline V gene are MDHEN and SYDVKM. The length of the CDR3 is 15 residues. The DNA of the CDR3 is TGTGCCAGCAGGCCGACCAACAGCAAAAATCAGCCCCAGCATTTT. Translated, it gives CASRPTNSKNQPQHF.

This sequence joins TRBV6-1 and TRBJ1-1; 8 positions agree with TRBD1. CDR3 length: 15 amino acids. CDR1 and CDR2 (germline): MNHNS, SASEGT. Trimming cost V 0 bases and J 12 bases; bases outside gene matches: 12. CDR3: CASSEAPTGQVISFF. CDR3 DNA: TGTGCCAGCAGTGAAGCGCCGACGGGACAGGTTATATCTTTCTTT.

The chain links TRBV19 to TRBJ1-5; D gene unclear. V was cut by 0 bases and J by 7 bases, with 7 bases left in between. In germline, CDR1 is LNHDA, CDR2 SQIVND (reference sequence). There are 13 residues in the CDR3. In nucleotides, the CDR3 is TGTGCCAGTAGTATAGAAGGGAGGCAGCCCCAGCATTTT. This encodes CASSIEGRQPQHF.

This chain uses TRBV3-1 (or the pseudogene TRBV3-2) with TRBJ1-1, with 12 bases fitting TRBD1. The germline CDR1 and CDR2 sequences are LGHDT and YNNKEL (reference sequence). There are 16 residues in the CDR3. J lost 0 bases, V lost 3 bases, and 2 bases had no gene match. Here the CDR3 DNA reads TGTGCCAGCAGCCAGGGGACAGGGGGCGTGAACACTGAAGCTTTCTTT. Amino acids: CASSQGTGGVNTEAFF.

The rearrangement links TRBV12-3 or TRBV12-4 to TRBJ1-1, with D possibly matching TRBD1 (5 bases). The V and J ends lost 6 bases and 0 bases respectively, with 8 bases between them. CDR3 length equals 13 residues. CDR3 DNA: TGTGCCAGCAGAGCAGGGTTGAACACTGAAGCTTTCTTT. This codes for CASRAGLNTEAFF.